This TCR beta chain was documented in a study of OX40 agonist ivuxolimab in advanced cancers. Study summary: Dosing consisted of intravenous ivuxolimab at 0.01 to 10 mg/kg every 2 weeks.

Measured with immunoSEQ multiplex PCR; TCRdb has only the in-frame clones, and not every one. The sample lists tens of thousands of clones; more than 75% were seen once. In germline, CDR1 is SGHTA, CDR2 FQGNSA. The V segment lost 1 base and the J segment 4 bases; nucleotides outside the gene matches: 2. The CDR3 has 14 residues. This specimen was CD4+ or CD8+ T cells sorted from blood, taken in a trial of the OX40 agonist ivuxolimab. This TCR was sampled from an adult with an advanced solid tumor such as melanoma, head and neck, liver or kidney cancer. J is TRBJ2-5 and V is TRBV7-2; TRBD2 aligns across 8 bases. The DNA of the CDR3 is TGTGCCAGCAGCTTAGGTACTAGCGGAGAGACCCAGTACTTC. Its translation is CASSLGTSGETQYF.